What follows are 8 T cell receptor beta chains derived from one specimen sequenced in a study of T cell responses to AZD1222 COVID-19 vaccine. Produced via immunoSEQ multiplex PCR; TCRdb's table is partial and in-frame only. The data hold under 150,000 clones, with 88% observed a single time. Specimen: peripheral blood, collected 28 days after the second AZD1222 dose. These receptors were obtained from an adult who received the AZD1222 COVID-19 vaccine.

The rearrangement links TRBV2 to TRBJ2-2, with unresolved D. Trimming left V 5 bases short and J 5 bases short, with 6 bases between. Germline V gene sequence: CDR1 SNHLY, CDR2 FYNNEI. The CDR3 totals 12 residues. CDR3 in DNA: TGTGCCAGCAGTCCCCTAACCGGGGAGCTGTTTTTT. Translated, it gives CASSPLTGELFF. Based on the CDR3 plus reference TRBV2 and TRBJ2-2, the full variable domain is EPEVTQTPSHQVTQMGQEVILRCVPISNHLYFYWYRQILGQKVEFLVSFYNNEISEKSEIFDDQFSVERPDGSNFTLKIRSTKLEDSAMYFCASSPLTGELFFGEGSRLTVL.

This chain connects TRBV5-1 to TRBJ2-1; TRBD1 aligns across 12 bases. The CDR3 totals 16 residues. V trimming: 4 bases; J trimming: 4 bases; junction bases outside the gene matches: 6. Germline CDR1 reads SGHRS; CDR2 reads YFSETQ. Written as DNA, the CDR3 is TGCGCCAGCAGCCCAGGGACAGGGGGCGTTTACAATGAGCAGTTCTTC. Its protein product is CASSPGTGGVYNEQFF.

This chain uses TRBV19 with TRBJ1-6; a weak D match, TRBD1 (5 bases). CDR1 and CDR2 (germline): LNHDA, SQIVND (reference sequence). Trimming shortened V by 3 bases and J by 7 bases, and 10 bases separated the two germline ends. CDR3 length: 14 residues. Here the CDR3 DNA reads TGTGCCAGTAGTATGGGGGGTACGAATTCACCCCTCCACTTT. Translation: CASSMGGTNSPLHF.

This chain links TRBV25-1 with TRBJ1-2; 7 positions match TRBD1. The CDR3 is 15 amino acids. The J segment lost 6 bases and the V segment lost 2 bases, leaving 9 bases of the junction unmatched. The germline V gene encodes CDR1 MGHDK and CDR2 SYGVNS. CDR3 region: CASSENNRGSNGYTF. The CDR3, as DNA: TGTGCCAGCAGTGAAAACAACAGGGGCTCGAATGGCTACACCTTC.

The chain employs TRBV4-2 and TRBJ1-4; D remains ambiguous. Germline loops: CDR1 LGHNA, CDR2 YNFKEQ. The CDR3 is made up of 16 amino acids. V was clipped by 4 bases and J by 0 bases, with 12 bases between them. The CDR3 sequence: CASSPSVASTNEKLFF. CDR3 nucleotides: TGTGCCAGCAGCCCTTCCGTCGCATCAACTAATGAAAAACTGTTTTTT.

The chain has TRBV5-6 and TRBJ1-5, with D unclear. V dropped 4 bases and J dropped 2 bases, with 10 bases sitting between them. The CDR3 is 14 amino acids. Germline V gives CDR1 SGHDT, CDR2 YYEEEE. CDR3 coding DNA: TGTGCCAGCAGCCGATGGGGTGGCAATCAGCCCCAGCATTTT. Residues: CASSRWGGNQPQHF.

CDR3 bases: TGCAGCGGCCGGTCGGGGAACACTGAAGCTTTCTTT. This translates into CSGRSGNTEAFF. V and J are TRBV29-1 and TRBJ1-1, with no clear D. The ends were cut back, 7 bases at V and 1 base at J, with 10 bases in the middle. Germline V CDR1 and CDR2: SQVTM, ANQGSEA. This CDR3 has 12 residues.

The chain combines TRBV7-9 with TRBJ2-1; D remains ambiguous. The CDR3 has 11 amino acids. V was trimmed by 0 bases and J by 10 bases, leaving 4 bases between them. In germline, CDR1 is SEHNR, CDR2 FQNEAQ (reference sequence). CDR3 region: CASSLAGEQFF. The CDR3 DNA reads as TGTGCCAGCAGCTTAGCGGGAGAGCAGTTCTTC.